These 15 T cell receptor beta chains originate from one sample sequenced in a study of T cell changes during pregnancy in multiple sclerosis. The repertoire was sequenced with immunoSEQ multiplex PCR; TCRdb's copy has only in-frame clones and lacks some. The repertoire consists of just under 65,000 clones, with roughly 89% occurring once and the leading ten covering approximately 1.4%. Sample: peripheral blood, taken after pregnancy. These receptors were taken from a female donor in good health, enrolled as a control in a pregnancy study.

The CDR3 region has the DNA TGTGCCAGCAGCGTTCGACAGGTCTACACCTTC. Amino acids: CASSVRQVYTF. The V and J genes are TRBV5-6 and TRBJ1-2; D perhaps matches TRBD1 (6 bases). The CDR3 has 11 amino acids. The V end was cut by 4 bases, the J end by 10 bases, with 11 bases between. Germline lookup yields CDR1 SGHDT and CDR2 YYEEEE. Based on the CDR3 plus reference TRBV5-6 and TRBJ1-2, the full variable domain is DAGVTQSPTHLIKTRGQQVTLRCSPKSGHDTVSWYQQALGQGPQFIFQYYEEEERQRGNFPDRFSGHQFPNYSSELNVNALLLGDSALYLCASSVRQVYTFGSGTRLTVV.

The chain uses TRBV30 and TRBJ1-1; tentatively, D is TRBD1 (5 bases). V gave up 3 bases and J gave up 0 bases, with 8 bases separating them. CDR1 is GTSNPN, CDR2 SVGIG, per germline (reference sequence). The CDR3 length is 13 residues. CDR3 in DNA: TGTGCCTGGAGGAGGGACTTGAACACTGAAGCTTTCTTT. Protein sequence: CAWRRDLNTEAFF.

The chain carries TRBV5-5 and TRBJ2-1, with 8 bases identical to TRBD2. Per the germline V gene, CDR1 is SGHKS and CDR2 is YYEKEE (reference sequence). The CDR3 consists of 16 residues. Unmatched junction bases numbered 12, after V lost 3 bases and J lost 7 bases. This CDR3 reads CASSSVVGLVSNEQFF. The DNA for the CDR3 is TGTGCCAGCAGCTCAGTGGTGGGACTAGTATCGAATGAGCAGTTCTTC. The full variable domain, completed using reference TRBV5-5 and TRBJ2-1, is DAGVTQSPTHLIKTRGQQVTLRCSPISGHKSVSWYQQVLGQGPQFIFQYYEKEERGRGNFPDRFSARQFPNYSSELNVNALLLGDSALYLCASSSVVGLVSNEQFFGPGTRLTVL.

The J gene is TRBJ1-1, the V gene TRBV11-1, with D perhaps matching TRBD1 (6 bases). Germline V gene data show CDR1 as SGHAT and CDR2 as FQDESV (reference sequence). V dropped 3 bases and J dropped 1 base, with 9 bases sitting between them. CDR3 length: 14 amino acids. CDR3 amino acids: CASSFGGRNTEAFF. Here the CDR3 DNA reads TGTGCCAGCAGCTTCGGGGGGCGGAACACTGAAGCTTTCTTT.

In DNA form, the CDR3 reads TGTGCCAGCAGCGTAGTACAGGGGGCGAACAATGAGCAGTTCTTC. Translated, it gives CASSVVQGANNEQFF. The rearrangement links TRBV9 to TRBJ2-1; TRBD1 matches at 9 bases. With 0 bases clipped from V and 5 bases from J, the junction kept 3 bases outside the gene matches. CDR3 size: 15 residues. Germline lookup yields CDR1 SGDLS and CDR2 YYNGEE. Full variable domain (missing parts from reference TRBV9 and TRBJ2-1): DSGVTQTPKHLITATGQRVTLRCSPRSGDLSVYWYQQSLDQGLQFLIQYYNGEERAKGNILERFSAQQFPDLHSELNLSSLELGDSALYFCASSVVQGANNEQFFGPGTRLTVL.

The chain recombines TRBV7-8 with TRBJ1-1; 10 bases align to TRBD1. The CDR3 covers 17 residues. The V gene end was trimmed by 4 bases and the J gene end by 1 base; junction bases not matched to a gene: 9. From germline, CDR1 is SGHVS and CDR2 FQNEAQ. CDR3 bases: TGTGCCAGCAGCTCCCTCGACAGGGGGCTGGGGAACACTGAAGCTTTCTTT. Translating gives CASSSLDRGLGNTEAFF. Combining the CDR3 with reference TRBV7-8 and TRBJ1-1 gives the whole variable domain GAGVSQSPRYKVAKRGQDVALRCDPISGHVSLFWYQQALGQGPEFLTYFQNEAQLDKSGLPSDRFFAERPEGSVSTLKIQRTQQEDSAVYLCASSSLDRGLGNTEAFFGQGTRLTVV.

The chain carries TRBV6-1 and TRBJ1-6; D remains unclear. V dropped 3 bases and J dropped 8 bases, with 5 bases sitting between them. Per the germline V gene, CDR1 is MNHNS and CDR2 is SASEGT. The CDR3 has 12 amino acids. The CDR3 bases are TGTGCCAGCAGTGACGGGGATTCACCCCTCCACTTT. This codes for CASSDGDSPLHF.

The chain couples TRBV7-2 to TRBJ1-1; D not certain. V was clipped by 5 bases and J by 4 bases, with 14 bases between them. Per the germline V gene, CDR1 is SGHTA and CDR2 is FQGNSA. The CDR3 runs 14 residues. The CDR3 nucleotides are TGTGCCAGCAGCGCACTATTCTCAAGCACTGAAGCTTTCTTT. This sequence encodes CASSALFSSTEAFF.

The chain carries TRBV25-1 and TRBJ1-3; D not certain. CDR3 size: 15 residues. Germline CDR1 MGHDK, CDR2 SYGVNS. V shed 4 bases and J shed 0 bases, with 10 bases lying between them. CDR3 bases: TGTGCCAGCAGTGGAGGGATCCTCTCTGGAAACACCATATATTTT. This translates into CASSGGILSGNTIYF.

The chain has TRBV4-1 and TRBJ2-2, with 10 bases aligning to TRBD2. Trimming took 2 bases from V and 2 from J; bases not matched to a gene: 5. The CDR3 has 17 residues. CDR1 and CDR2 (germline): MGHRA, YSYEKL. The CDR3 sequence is CASSQPRLAGNTGELFF. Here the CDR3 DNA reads TGCGCCAGCAGCCAACCGCGACTAGCGGGTAACACCGGGGAGCTGTTTTTT.

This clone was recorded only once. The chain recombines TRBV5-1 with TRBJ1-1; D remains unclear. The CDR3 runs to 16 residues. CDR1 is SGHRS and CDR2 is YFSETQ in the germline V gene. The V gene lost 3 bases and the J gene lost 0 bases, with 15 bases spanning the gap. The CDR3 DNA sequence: TGCGCCAGCAGCTCCCTTCGGGATACAATGAACACTGAAGCTTTCTTT. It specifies CASSSLRDTMNTEAFF.

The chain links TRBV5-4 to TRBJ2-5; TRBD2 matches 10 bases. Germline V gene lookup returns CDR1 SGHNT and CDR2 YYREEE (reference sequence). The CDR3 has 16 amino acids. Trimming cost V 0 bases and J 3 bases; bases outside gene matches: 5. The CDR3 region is CASSLGVAGGKETQYF. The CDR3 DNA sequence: TGTGCCAGCAGCTTGGGAGTAGCGGGGGGTAAAGAGACCCAGTACTTC. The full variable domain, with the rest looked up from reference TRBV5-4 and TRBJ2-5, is ETGVTQSPTHLIKTRGQQVTLRCSSQSGHNTVSWYQQALGQGPQFIFQYYREEENGRGNFPPRFSGLQFPNYSSELNVNALELDDSALYLCASSLGVAGGKETQYFGPGTRLLVL.

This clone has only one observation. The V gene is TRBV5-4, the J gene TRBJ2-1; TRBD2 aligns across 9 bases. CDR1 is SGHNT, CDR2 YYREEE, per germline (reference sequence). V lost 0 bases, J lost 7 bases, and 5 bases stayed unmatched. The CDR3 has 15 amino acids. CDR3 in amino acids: CASSLASGVDNEQFF. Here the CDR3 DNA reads TGTGCCAGCAGCTTGGCTAGCGGGGTTGATAATGAGCAGTTCTTC.

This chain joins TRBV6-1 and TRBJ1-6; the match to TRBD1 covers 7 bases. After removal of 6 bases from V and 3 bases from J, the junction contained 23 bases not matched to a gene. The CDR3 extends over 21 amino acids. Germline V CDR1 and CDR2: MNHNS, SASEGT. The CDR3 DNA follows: TGTGCCAGCAGCGAAACGCTTCCAACCTCCAGGGGGGCCGGCTATAATTCACCCCTCCACTTT. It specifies CASSETLPTSRGAGYNSPLHF.

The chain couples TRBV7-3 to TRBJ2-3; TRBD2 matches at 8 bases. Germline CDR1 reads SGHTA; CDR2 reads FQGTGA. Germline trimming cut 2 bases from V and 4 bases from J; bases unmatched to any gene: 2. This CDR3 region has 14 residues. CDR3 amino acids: CASSLGLAADTQYF. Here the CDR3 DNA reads TGTGCCAGCAGCTTAGGACTAGCAGCAGATACGCAGTATTTT.